What follows are 16 T cell receptor beta chains derived from one specimen sequenced in a study of a mutant IDH1 vaccine in newly diagnosed glioma. Sequencing was performed with immunoSEQ multiplex PCR; in TCRdb, only in-frame clones are kept and a portion is missing. This sample has 45,000 to 55,000 clones, with around four fifths found just once. The time point here: week 35, safety follow-up. Doses of 300 ug of mutant IDH1 20-mer peptide were given with topical imiquimod. Antigens for these TCRs are unknown. The material was PBMCs, obtained from a glioma patient whose treatment included an IDH1 peptide vaccine. The source is a man between 35 and 55 years old with glioma.

This clone was detected only a few times. The chain recombines TRBV7-2 with TRBJ1-5; D is unclear. Trimming removed 2 bases from V and 3 bases from J, with 5 bases in between. CDR3 length: 13 residues. Germline V gene sequence: CDR1 SGHTA, CDR2 FQGNSA. CDR3 DNA: TGTGCCAGCAGCTTACTGATCAATCAGCCCCAGCATTTT. Encoded protein: CASSLLINQPQHF.

The rearrangement uses TRBV5-1 and TRBJ2-3; the D gene is possibly TRBD1 (6 bases). From germline, CDR1 is SGHRS and CDR2 YFSETQ. V gave up 4 bases and J gave up 4 bases, with 16 bases separating them. The CDR3 length is 15 residues. In DNA form, the CDR3 reads TGCGCCAGCAGCATTCCGCAGGGGCAGGCAGATACGCAGTATTTT. Translated, it gives CASSIPQGQADTQYF.

This clone was found a few times. The chain combines TRBV6-6 with TRBJ1-2, with D tentatively TRBD1 (5 bases). V gave up 5 bases and J gave up 5 bases, with 12 bases separating them. The CDR3 length is 13 residues. Germline V lookup: CDR1 MNHNY, CDR2 SVGAGI (reference sequence). The CDR3 DNA follows: TGTGCCAGCAGTACGGGACCGATATATGGCTACACCTTC. Translating gives CASSTGPIYGYTF.

V usage is TRBV7-6 and J usage is TRBJ2-2, with a possible D match to TRBD1 (5 bases). The length of the CDR3 is 13 residues. V lost 6 bases and J lost 7, with 12 bases in between. Germline V gene sequence: CDR1 SGHVS, CDR2 FNYEAQ. The CDR3: CASRPQGFGELFF. In DNA form, the CDR3 reads TGTGCCAGCAGGCCTCAGGGTTTCGGGGAGCTGTTTTTT.

This rearrangement joins TRBV19 to TRBJ1-2; no reliable D call. V lost 6 bases and J lost 0, with 14 bases in between. The germline gives CDR1 LNHDA, CDR2 SQIVND (reference sequence). This CDR3 has 15 amino acids. CDR3 DNA: TGTGCCAGTAGCCCTCGGGAGGTTTCTAACTATGGCTACACCTTC. As protein: CASSPREVSNYGYTF.

CDR3: CASSWKTGFEGSPLHF. As DNA, the CDR3 is TGTGCCAGCAGCTGGAAGACAGGGTTCGAGGGTTCACCCCTCCACTTT. The V and J genes are TRBV5-4 and TRBJ1-6, with TRBD1 matching over 7 bases. After removal of 3 bases from V and 9 bases from J, the junction contained 12 bases not matched to a gene. Germline assignment: CDR1 SGHNT and CDR2 YYREEE (reference sequence). The CDR3 consists of 16 residues.

This clone showed up just a few times. J is TRBJ2-1 and V is TRBV19; no firm D call. V lost 7 bases and J lost 3, with 19 bases in between. The germline CDR1 and CDR2 sequences are LNHDA and SQIVND (reference sequence). CDR3 length equals 16 residues. CDR3 DNA sequence: TGTGCCAGTACCCTGACGGTTACCCTACGCTACAATGAGCAGTTCTTC. It encodes CASTLTVTLRYNEQFF.

The V call is TRBV5-6, the J call TRBJ1-3; no reliable D call. V lost 0 bases to trimming and J lost 7 bases, with 5 bases between them. This CDR3 is 12 amino acids long. Germline V gives CDR1 SGHDT, CDR2 YYEEEE. CDR3 loop: CASSLGRNTIYF. CDR3 bases: TGTGCCAGCAGCTTGGGTCGGAACACCATATATTTT.

This chain links TRBV10-3 with TRBJ1-1; D not certain. The CDR3 loop spans 13 amino acids. Germline V gives CDR1 ENHRY, CDR2 SYGVKD. V shed 3 bases and J shed 0 bases, with 5 bases lying between them. CDR3 DNA: TGTGCCATCAGTGACGGCTTGAACACTGAAGCTTTCTTT. Amino acids: CAISDGLNTEAFF.

This chain uses TRBV2 with TRBJ2-7, with 10 bases identical to TRBD2. The germline V gene encodes CDR1 SNHLY and CDR2 FYNNEI. This CDR3 has 14 amino acids. Losses at the gene ends were 6 bases for V and 1 base for J; bases not matched to a gene: 3. The CDR3 coding sequence is TGTGCCAGCAGCGAGACTAGCGGGTCCTACGAGCAGTACTTC. Amino acids: CASSETSGSYEQYF.

The sample holds a few counts of this clone. The V call is TRBV6-5, the J call TRBJ1-6, with 8 bases aligning to TRBD1. Per germline, CDR1 MNHEY and CDR2 SVGAGI. This CDR3 spans 13 amino acids. Trimming removed 5 bases from V and 10 bases from J; junction bases left unmatched: 4. CDR3 DNA: TGTGCCAGCAGTCGGACAGGGAACTCACCCCTCCACTTT. As protein: CASSRTGNSPLHF.

This sequence joins TRBV2 and TRBJ2-7, with 11 bases aligning to TRBD2. Germline CDR1 SNHLY, CDR2 FYNNEI. V was pared by 7 bases and J by 3 bases, with 5 bases of the junction left unmatched. This CDR3 has 14 amino acids. For the CDR3, the DNA is TGTGCCAGCACCGTAGCGGGGGGGAACTACGAGCAGTACTTC. This encodes CASTVAGGNYEQYF.

The rearrangement joins TRBV4-1 to TRBJ2-7; D tentatively fits TRBD1 or TRBD2 (6 bases each). Germline CDR1 MGHRA, CDR2 YSYEKL. The V end was cut by 1 base, the J end by 2 bases, with 12 bases between. The CDR3 spans 15 residues. The CDR3: CASSQAAGQAYEQYF. Written as DNA, the CDR3 is TGCGCCAGCAGCCAAGCGGCGGGACAAGCCTACGAGCAGTACTTC.

The chain uses TRBV7-9 and TRBJ2-1; D remains ambiguous. The CDR3 is 14 amino acids. From germline, CDR1 is SEHNR and CDR2 FQNEAQ (reference sequence). V lost 1 base to trimming and J lost 3 bases, with 7 bases between them. Here the CDR3 DNA reads TGTGCCAGCAGCTTAGTTGGAATCTACAATGAGCAGTTCTTC. Residues: CASSLVGIYNEQFF. Filled out from reference TRBV7-9 and TRBJ2-1, the complete variable domain reads DTGVSQNPRHKITKRGQNVTFRCDPISEHNRLYWYRQTLGQGPEFLTYFQNEAQLEKSRLLSDRFSAERPKGSFSTLEIQRTEQGDSAMYLCASSLVGIYNEQFFGPGTRLTVL.

The chain links TRBV5-6 to TRBJ1-2; D uncertain. This CDR3 comprises 15 residues. Germline V gene data show CDR1 as SGHDT and CDR2 as YYEEEE. Trimming took 4 bases from V and 2 from J, leaving 15 bases between them. DNA of the CDR3: TGTGCCAGCAGCGCCTTAGCTAGGCAAAACTATGGCTACACCTTC. Its protein product is CASSALARQNYGYTF. Based on the CDR3 plus reference TRBV5-6 and TRBJ1-2, the full variable domain is DAGVTQSPTHLIKTRGQQVTLRCSPKSGHDTVSWYQQALGQGPQFIFQYYEEEERQRGNFPDRFSGHQFPNYSSELNVNALLLGDSALYLCASSALARQNYGYTFGSGTRLTVV.

This clone was detected only a few times. This rearrangement joins TRBV5-1 to TRBJ2-2; the D is unclear. In germline, CDR1 is SGHRS, CDR2 YFSETQ. V was shortened by 1 base and J by 2 bases, with 0 bases between the two germline ends. This CDR3 has 12 residues. The DNA of the CDR3 is TGCGCCAGCAGCTTGAACACCGGGGAGCTGTTTTTT. Its translation is CASSLNTGELFF.